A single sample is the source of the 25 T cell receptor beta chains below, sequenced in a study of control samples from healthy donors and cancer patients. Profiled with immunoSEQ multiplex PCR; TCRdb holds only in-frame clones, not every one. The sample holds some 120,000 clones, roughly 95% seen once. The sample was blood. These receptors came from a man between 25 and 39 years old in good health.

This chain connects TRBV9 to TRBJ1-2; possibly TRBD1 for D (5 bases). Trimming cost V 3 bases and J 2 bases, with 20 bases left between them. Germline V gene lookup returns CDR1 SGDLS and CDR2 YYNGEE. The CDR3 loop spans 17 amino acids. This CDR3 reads CASSGYRHLEGNYGYTF. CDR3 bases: TGTGCCAGCAGCGGATACAGGCATCTAGAGGGCAACTATGGCTACACCTTC.

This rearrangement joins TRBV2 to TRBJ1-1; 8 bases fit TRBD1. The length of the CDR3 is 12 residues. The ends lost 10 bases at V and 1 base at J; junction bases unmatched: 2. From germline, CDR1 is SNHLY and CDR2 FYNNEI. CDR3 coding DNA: TGTGCCACACAGGGGGGGAACACTGAAGCTTTCTTT. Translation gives CATQGGNTEAFF.

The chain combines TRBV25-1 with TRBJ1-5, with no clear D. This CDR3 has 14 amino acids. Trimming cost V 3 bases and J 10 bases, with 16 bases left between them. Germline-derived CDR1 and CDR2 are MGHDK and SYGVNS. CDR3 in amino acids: CASSDRLGVFPQHF. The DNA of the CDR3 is TGTGCCAGCAGTGACCGGTTGGGAGTCTTCCCCCAGCATTTT.

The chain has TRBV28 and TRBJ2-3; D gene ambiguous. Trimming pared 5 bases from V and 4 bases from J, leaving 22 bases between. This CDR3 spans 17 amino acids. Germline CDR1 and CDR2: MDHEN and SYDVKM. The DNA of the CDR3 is TGTGCCAGCAGTCTGGCCTCAGTGGGTTCGGTGGCAGATACGCAGTATTTT. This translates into CASSLASVGSVADTQYF.

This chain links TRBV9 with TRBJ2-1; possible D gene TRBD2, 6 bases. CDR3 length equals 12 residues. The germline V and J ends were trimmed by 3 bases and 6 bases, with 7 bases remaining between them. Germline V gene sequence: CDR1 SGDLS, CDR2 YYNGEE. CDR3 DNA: TGTGCCAGCAGCGGGGAGGTCAATGAGCAGTTCTTC. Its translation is CASSGEVNEQFF.

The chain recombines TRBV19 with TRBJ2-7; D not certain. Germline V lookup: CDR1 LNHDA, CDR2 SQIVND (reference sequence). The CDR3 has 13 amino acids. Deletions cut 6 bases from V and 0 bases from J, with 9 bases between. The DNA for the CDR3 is TGTGCCAGTAGCCGAAGCTTCTCCTACGAGCAGTACTTC. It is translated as CASSRSFSYEQYF.

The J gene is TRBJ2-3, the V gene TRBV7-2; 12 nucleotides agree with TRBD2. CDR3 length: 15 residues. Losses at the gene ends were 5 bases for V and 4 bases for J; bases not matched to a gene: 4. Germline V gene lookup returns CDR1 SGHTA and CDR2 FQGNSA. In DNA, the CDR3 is TGTGCCAGCAGCCCTCTAGCGGGGGGGCCAGATACGCAGTATTTT. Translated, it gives CASSPLAGGPDTQYF.

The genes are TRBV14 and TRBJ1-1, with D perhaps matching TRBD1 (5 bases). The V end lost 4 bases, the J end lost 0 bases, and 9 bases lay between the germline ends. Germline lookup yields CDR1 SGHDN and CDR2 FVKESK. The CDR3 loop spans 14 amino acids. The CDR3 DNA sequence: TGTGCCAGCAGCCGGCCAGGGATGAACACTGAAGCTTTCTTT. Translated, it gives CASSRPGMNTEAFF. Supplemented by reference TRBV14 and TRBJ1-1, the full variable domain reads EAGVTQFPSHSVIEKGQTVTLRCDPISGHDNLYWYRRVMGKEIKFLLHFVKESKQDESGMPNNRFLAERTGGTYSTLKVQPAELEDSGVYFCASSRPGMNTEAFFGQGTRLTVV.

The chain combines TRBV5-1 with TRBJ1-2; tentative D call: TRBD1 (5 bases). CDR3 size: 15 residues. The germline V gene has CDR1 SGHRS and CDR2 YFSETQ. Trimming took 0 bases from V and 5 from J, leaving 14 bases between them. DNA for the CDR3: TGCGCCAGCAGCTTGGATGTCAGGGCGGAATATGGCTACACCTTC. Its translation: CASSLDVRAEYGYTF.

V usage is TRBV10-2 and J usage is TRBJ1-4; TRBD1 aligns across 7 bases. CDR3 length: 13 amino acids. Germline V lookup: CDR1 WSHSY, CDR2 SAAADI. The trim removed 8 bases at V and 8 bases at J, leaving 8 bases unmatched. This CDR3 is CASGERGREKLFF. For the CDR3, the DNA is TGCGCCAGCGGGGAAAGGGGGCGAGAAAAACTGTTTTTT.

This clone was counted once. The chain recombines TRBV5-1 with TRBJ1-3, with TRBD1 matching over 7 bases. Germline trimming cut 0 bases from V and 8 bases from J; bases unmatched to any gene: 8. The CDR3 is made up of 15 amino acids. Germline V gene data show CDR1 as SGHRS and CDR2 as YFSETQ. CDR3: CASSLAGQAAHTIYF. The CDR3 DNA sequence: TGCGCCAGCAGCTTGGCCGGACAGGCAGCGCACACCATATATTTT.

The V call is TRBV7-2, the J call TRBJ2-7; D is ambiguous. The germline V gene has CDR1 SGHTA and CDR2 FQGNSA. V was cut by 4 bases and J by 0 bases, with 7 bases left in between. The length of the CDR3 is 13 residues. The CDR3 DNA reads TGTGCCAGCAGCTCGACCATCTCCTACGAGCAGTACTTC. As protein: CASSSTISYEQYF.

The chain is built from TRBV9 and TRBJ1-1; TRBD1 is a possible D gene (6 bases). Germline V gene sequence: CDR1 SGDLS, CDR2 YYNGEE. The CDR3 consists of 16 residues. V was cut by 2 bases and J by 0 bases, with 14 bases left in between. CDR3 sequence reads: CASSVAPQGMNTEAFF. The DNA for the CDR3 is TGTGCCAGCAGCGTCGCGCCACAGGGCATGAACACTGAAGCTTTCTTT.

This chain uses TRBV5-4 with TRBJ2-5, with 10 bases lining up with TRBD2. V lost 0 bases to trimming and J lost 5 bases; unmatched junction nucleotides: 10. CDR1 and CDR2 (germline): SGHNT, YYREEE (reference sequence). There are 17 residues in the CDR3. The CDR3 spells CASSLEGLAGEEETQYF. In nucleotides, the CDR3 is TGTGCCAGCAGCTTGGAGGGGCTAGCGGGGGAGGAGGAGACCCAGTACTTC.

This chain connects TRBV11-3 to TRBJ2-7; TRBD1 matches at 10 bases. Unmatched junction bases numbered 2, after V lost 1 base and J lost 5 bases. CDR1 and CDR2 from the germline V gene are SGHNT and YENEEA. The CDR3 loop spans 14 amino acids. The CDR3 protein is CASSLGDRGDEQYF. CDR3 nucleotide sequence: TGTGCCAGCAGCTTAGGGGACAGGGGCGACGAGCAGTACTTC.

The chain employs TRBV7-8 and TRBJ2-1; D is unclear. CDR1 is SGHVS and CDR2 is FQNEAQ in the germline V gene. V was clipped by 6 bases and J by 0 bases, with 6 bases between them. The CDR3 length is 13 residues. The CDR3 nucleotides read TGTGCCAGCAGGCCGGACTCCTACAATGAGCAGTTCTTC. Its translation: CASRPDSYNEQFF.

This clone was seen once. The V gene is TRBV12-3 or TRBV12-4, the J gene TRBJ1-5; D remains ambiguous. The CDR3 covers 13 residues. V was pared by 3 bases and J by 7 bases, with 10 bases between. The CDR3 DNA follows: TGTGCCAGCAGTTTGGCGGGTTCCCAGCCCCAGCATTTT. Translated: CASSLAGSQPQHF.

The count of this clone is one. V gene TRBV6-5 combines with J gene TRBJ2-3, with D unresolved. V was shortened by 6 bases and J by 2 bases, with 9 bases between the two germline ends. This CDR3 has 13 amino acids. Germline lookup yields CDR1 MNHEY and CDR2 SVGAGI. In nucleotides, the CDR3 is TGTGCCAGCAGGGTTGTGTTCACAGATACGCAGTATTTT. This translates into CASRVVFTDTQYF.

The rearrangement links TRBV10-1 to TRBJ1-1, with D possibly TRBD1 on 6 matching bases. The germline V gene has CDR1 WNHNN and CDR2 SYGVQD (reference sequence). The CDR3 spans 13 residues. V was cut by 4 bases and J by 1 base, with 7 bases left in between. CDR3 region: CASSVGGNTEAFF. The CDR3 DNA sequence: TGCGCCAGCAGTGTAGGGGGGAACACTGAAGCTTTCTTT.

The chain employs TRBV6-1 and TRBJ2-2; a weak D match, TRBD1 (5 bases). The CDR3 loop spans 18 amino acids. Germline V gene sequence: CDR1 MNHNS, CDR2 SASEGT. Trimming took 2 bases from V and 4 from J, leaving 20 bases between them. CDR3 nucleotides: TGTGCCAGCAGTGAACAGGCAGGGTGGAAGATTAGCACCGGGGAGCTGTTTTTT. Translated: CASSEQAGWKISTGELFF.

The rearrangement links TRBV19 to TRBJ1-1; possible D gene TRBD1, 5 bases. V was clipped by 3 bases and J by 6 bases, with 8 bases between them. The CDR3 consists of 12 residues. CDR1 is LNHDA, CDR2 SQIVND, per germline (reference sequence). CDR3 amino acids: CASSIWGAEAFF. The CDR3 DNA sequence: TGTGCCAGTAGTATCTGGGGCGCTGAAGCTTTCTTT.

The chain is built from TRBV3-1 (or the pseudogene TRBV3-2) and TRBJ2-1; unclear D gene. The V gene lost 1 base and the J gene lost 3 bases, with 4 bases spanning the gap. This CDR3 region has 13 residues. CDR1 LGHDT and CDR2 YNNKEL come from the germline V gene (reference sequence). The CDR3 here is CASSQVSYNEQFF. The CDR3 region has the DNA TGTGCCAGCAGCCAAGTCAGCTACAATGAGCAGTTCTTC.

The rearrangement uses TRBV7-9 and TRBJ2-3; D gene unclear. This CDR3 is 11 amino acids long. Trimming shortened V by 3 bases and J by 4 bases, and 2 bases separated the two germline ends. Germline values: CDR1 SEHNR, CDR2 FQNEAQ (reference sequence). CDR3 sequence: CASSFSDTQYF. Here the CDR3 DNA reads TGTGCCAGCAGCTTCTCAGATACGCAGTATTTT.

CDR3 in amino acids: CASSEDGSSYNSPLHF. In DNA, the CDR3 is TGCGCCAGCAGTGAGGACGGTAGCTCCTATAATTCACCCCTCCACTTT. This chain uses TRBV10-2 with TRBJ1-6; the D is unclear. The germline V and J ends were trimmed by 2 bases and 0 bases, with 8 bases remaining between them. Germline V CDR1 and CDR2: WSHSY, SAAADI. The CDR3 extends over 16 amino acids.

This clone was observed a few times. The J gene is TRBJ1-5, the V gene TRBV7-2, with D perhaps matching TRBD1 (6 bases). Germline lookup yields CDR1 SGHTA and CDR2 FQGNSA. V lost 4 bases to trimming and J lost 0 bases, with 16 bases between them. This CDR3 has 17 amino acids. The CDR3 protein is CASSSLPTGNSNQPQHF. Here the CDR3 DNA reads TGTGCCAGCAGCTCCCTCCCGACAGGAAATAGCAATCAGCCCCAGCATTTT.